These 4 T cell receptor beta chains were all obtained from the same sample, sequenced in a study of CD8 T cells in ankylosing spondylitis. TCRdb ran MiXCR on the 5' RACE reads and lists one entry per CDR3 protein. Found here are 30,000 to 45,000 distinct CDR3 sequences, around 3% of them singletons; the top ten hold roughly 2.8%. The sequenced material came from blood, either unsorted or a sorted T cell fraction (not recorded which). These receptor sequences come from a male donor with ankylosing spondylitis or in good health (not recorded which).

Many counts were recorded for this clonotype. The rearrangement joins TRBV9 to TRBJ2-3; D is possibly TRBD2 (6 bases). Per germline, CDR1 SGDLS and CDR2 YYNGEE. Trimming shortened V by 1 base and J by 0 bases, and 12 bases separated the two germline ends. CDR3 length: 16 amino acids. Written as DNA, the CDR3 is TGTGCCAGCAGCGTAATCGGACGGGGGAGCACAGATACGCAGTATTTT. Protein sequence: CASSVIGRGSTDTQYF.

This clonotype was counted many times. The chain carries TRBV9 and TRBJ1-2; perhaps TRBD1 as D (5 bases). The CDR3 length is 15 residues. V lost 4 bases and J 2 bases, leaving 15 bases between the germline ends. The germline gives CDR1 SGDLS, CDR2 YYNGEE. This chain's CDR3 is CASSLPPGQNYGYTF. CDR3 DNA: TGTGCCAGCAGCCTCCCGCCGGGGCAGAACTATGGCTACACCTTC.

Ten or more counts support this clonotype. J is TRBJ2-3 and V is TRBV9; possible D gene TRBD2, 6 bases. Germline CDR1 SGDLS, CDR2 YYNGEE. The CDR3 consists of 14 residues. V dropped 0 bases and J dropped 4 bases, with 9 bases sitting between them. The CDR3 loop is CASSVAGVADTQYF. CDR3 nucleotides: TGTGCCAGCAGCGTAGCGGGAGTTGCAGATACGCAGTATTTT.

This clonotype was observed many times. The rearrangement joins TRBV21-1 to TRBJ2-7; no DNA check was done on the table's D call, TRBD1. TRBV21-1 is designated a pseudogene. CDR3 length: 16 amino acids. This CDR3 is CASSSSPGQGAFEQYV. The CDR3 nucleotides are TGTGCCAGCAGCAGCTCCCCGGGACAGGGGGCGTTCGAGCAGTACGTC.